One and the same sample provided the 21 T cell receptor beta chains below, sequenced in a study of technical replicates of blood from four donors. Produced via immunoSEQ multiplex PCR; TCRdb's table is partial and in-frame only. The sample gives approximately 89,000 clones, about 94% of which show up once; about 0.4% is in the top ten. The sequencing input was T cells isolated from PBMCs. The source of these receptors is a human donor in good health.

This chain connects TRBV6-5 to TRBJ1-1; D may be TRBD1 (6 bases). The ends were cut back, 6 bases at V and 3 bases at J, with 11 bases in the middle. Germline V lookup: CDR1 MNHEY, CDR2 SVGAGI. The CDR3 covers 13 residues. CDR3 nucleotide sequence: TGTGCCAGCAGGAGACAGGCCTACACTGAAGCTTTCTTT. This gives the protein CASRRQAYTEAFF.

V and J are TRBV7-2 and TRBJ2-7, with 8 nucleotides matching TRBD2. This CDR3 is 16 amino acids long. V dropped 1 base and J dropped 1; count of bases not matched to a gene: 6. Germline V gene data show CDR1 as SGHTA and CDR2 as FQGNSA. The CDR3 sequence is CASSLVASGRSYEQYF. The CDR3 DNA is TGTGCCAGCAGCTTAGTGGCTAGCGGGCGATCCTACGAGCAGTACTTC.

The chain couples TRBV6-4 to TRBJ2-1; 11 nucleotides align to TRBD2. Germline CDR1 is MRHNA and CDR2 is SNTAGT. Trimming removed 1 base from V and 8 bases from J; junction bases left unmatched: 7. This CDR3 region has 16 residues. The CDR3 region has the DNA TGTGCCAGCAGTGACTTAGCGGGAGGGCCAATGCATGAGCAGTTCTTC. As protein: CASSDLAGGPMHEQFF.

The V call is TRBV29-1, the J call TRBJ1-2; perhaps TRBD1 as D (6 bases). V lost 3 bases and J lost 2, with 16 bases in between. The CDR3 loop spans 15 amino acids. CDR1 is SQVTM and CDR2 is ANQGSEA in the germline V gene. DNA for the CDR3: TGCAGCGTTGAGGGTTGGGACACGCTAAACTATGGCTACACCTTC. This translates into CSVEGWDTLNYGYTF.

The V gene is TRBV6-5, the J gene TRBJ2-3; 7 positions match TRBD1. V dropped 4 bases and J dropped 2; count of bases not matched to a gene: 9. This CDR3 is 16 amino acids long. CDR1 is MNHEY, CDR2 SVGAGI, per germline. CDR3 protein: CASSSYRDSFTDTQYF. In DNA form, the CDR3 reads TGTGCCAGCAGTTCGTACCGGGACAGCTTCACAGATACGCAGTATTTT.

The J gene is TRBJ2-5, the V gene TRBV7-6; no firm D call. This CDR3 has 15 residues. Per the germline V gene, CDR1 is SGHVS and CDR2 is FNYEAQ. V lost 4 bases to trimming and J lost 5 bases, with 17 bases between them. In DNA form, the CDR3 reads TGTGCCAGCAGCTCCCCAATGGAGACCCAGGAGACCCAGTACTTC. Its translation: CASSSPMETQETQYF.

The chain couples TRBV9 to TRBJ2-5; 9 bases are a match to TRBD1. Germline CDR1 SGDLS, CDR2 YYNGEE. V was clipped by 4 bases and J by 4 bases; unmatched bases: 14. The length of the CDR3 is 17 residues. CDR3: CASSFRTGTGFSETQYF. DNA of the CDR3: TGTGCCAGCAGCTTCCGAACCGGGACAGGGTTCTCAGAGACCCAGTACTTC.

The V gene is TRBV4-1, the J gene TRBJ2-2; 9 bases are a match to TRBD1. Germline CDR1 is MGHRA and CDR2 is YSYEKL. J was trimmed by 4 bases and V by 4 bases; bases with no gene match: 7. The length of the CDR3 is 16 residues. CDR3 nucleotide sequence: TGCGCCAGCAGCCGACCGGGACAGGGACTCACCGGGGAGCTGTTTTTT. This gives the protein CASSRPGQGLTGELFF.

This sequence joins TRBV7-3 and TRBJ2-4; D call uncertain. The CDR3 has 14 amino acids. V gave up 2 bases and J gave up 9 bases, with 14 bases separating them. Germline assignment: CDR1 SGHTA and CDR2 FQGTGA. The CDR3 sequence is CASSLGSRRSIQYF. The CDR3 DNA is TGTGCCAGCAGCTTAGGCTCTAGAAGAAGCATTCAGTACTTC.

The rearrangement joins TRBV7-2 to TRBJ2-5, with TRBD1 identical over 10 bases. The germline CDR1 and CDR2 sequences are SGHTA and FQGNSA. V gave up 5 bases and J gave up 1 base; unmatched junction bases: 1. The CDR3 contains 14 residues. This chain's CDR3 is CASSGTGVQETQYF. The DNA of the CDR3 is TGTGCCAGCAGCGGGACAGGGGTCCAAGAGACCCAGTACTTC.

This sequence joins TRBV28 and TRBJ2-3; 8 nucleotides match TRBD2. The CDR3 loop spans 16 amino acids. CDR1 and CDR2 (germline): MDHEN, SYDVKM. Trimming cost V 2 bases and J 4 bases; bases outside gene matches: 8. CDR3 sequence (DNA): TGTGCCAGCAGTTTAATCCAGCGGGAGATCCCAGATACGCAGTATTTT. Translated, it gives CASSLIQREIPDTQYF.

This chain links TRBV6-6 with TRBJ1-2, with TRBD1 matching over 8 bases. J lost 7 bases, V lost 7 bases, and 11 bases had no gene match. The CDR3 length is 14 residues. The germline gives CDR1 MNHNY, CDR2 SVGAGI (reference sequence). The CDR3 loop reads CASNPTGEMRGYTF. The CDR3 nucleotides are TGTGCCAGCAATCCGACAGGGGAAATGCGTGGCTACACCTTC.

The rearrangement links TRBV9 to TRBJ2-2; 7 positions agree with TRBD2. Germline V gene sequence: CDR1 SGDLS, CDR2 YYNGEE. The V gene end was trimmed by 0 bases and the J gene end by 6 bases; junction bases not matched to a gene: 2. There are 14 residues in the CDR3. This CDR3 is CASSVVGGAGELFF. DNA for the CDR3: TGTGCCAGCAGCGTAGTTGGGGGGGCCGGGGAGCTGTTTTTT.

V is TRBV25-1 and J is TRBJ2-7; weak D call: TRBD2 (5 bases). V lost 1 base to trimming and J lost 6 bases, with 16 bases between them. Per the germline V gene, CDR1 is MGHDK and CDR2 is SYGVNS. The CDR3 runs to 15 residues. The CDR3 nucleotides read TGTGCCAGCAGTGAATTTGGGGTTCTAGCTAGCGAGCAGTACTTC. It is translated as CASSEFGVLASEQYF.

The genes are TRBV7-9 and TRBJ2-2; tentatively, D is TRBD2 (6 bases). The V and J ends lost 4 bases and 4 bases respectively, with 10 bases between them. CDR1 is SEHNR and CDR2 is FQNEAQ in the germline V gene (reference sequence). The CDR3 runs 14 residues. The DNA of the CDR3 is TGTGCCAGCAGCTCCTTTAGCGGCACCGGGGAGCTGTTTTTT. Its translation: CASSSFSGTGELFF.

The V and J genes are TRBV7-3 and TRBJ1-1; D is unresolved. CDR3 length: 13 residues. V shed 5 bases and J shed 0 bases, with 7 bases lying between them. CDR1 and CDR2 (germline): SGHTA, FQGTGA. CDR3 nucleotide sequence: TGTGCCAGCAGCGCGATCATGAACACTGAAGCTTTCTTT. It is translated as CASSAIMNTEAFF.

The genes are TRBV7-9 and TRBJ1-3; D remains ambiguous. The CDR3 totals 14 residues. The ends were cut back, 5 bases at V and 4 bases at J, with 12 bases in the middle. Per germline, CDR1 SEHNR and CDR2 FQNEAQ (reference sequence). The CDR3 DNA follows: TGTGCCAGCAGCCCTGCGGGGTGGGGAAACACCATATATTTT. Translated: CASSPAGWGNTIYF.

This chain uses TRBV13 with TRBJ1-4; maybe TRBD1 (6 bases). Trimming shortened V by 3 bases and J by 6 bases, and 20 bases separated the two germline ends. Germline values: CDR1 PRHDT, CDR2 FYEKMQ (reference sequence). CDR3 length: 17 amino acids. The CDR3 DNA follows: TGTGCCAGCAGCTTCAAGGGGAATGGGGGGGCGGATGAAAAACTGTTTTTT. Residues: CASSFKGNGGADEKLFF.

The V and J genes are TRBV4-2 and TRBJ1-2; weak D call: TRBD1 (6 bases). The CDR3 consists of 14 residues. V dropped 0 bases and J dropped 7 bases, with 12 bases sitting between them. The germline CDR1 and CDR2 sequences are LGHNA and YNFKEQ. The CDR3 region has the DNA TGTGCCAGCAGCCAAGATCGGGGGGCGGGTGGCTACACCTTC. This translates into CASSQDRGAGGYTF.

This clone was counted between two and nine times. The chain employs TRBV10-1 and TRBJ1-1, with TRBD1 identical over 9 bases. The trim removed 4 bases at V and 3 bases at J, leaving 6 bases unmatched. CDR3 size: 15 residues. Germline V gene data show CDR1 as WNHNN and CDR2 as SYGVQD (reference sequence). The CDR3 DNA reads as TGCGCCAGCAGTGCTCCGGGACAGGGAGACACTGAAGCTTTCTTT. Protein product: CASSAPGQGDTEAFF.

V usage is TRBV6-1 and J usage is TRBJ2-7; TRBD2 matches 11 bases. Germline-derived CDR1 and CDR2 are MNHNS and SASEGT. Trimming took 2 bases from V and 4 from J; bases not matched to a gene: 4. This CDR3 contains 15 residues. CDR3 amino acids: CASSETTSGSYEQYF. The CDR3 DNA sequence: TGTGCCAGCAGTGAAACCACTAGCGGGAGTTACGAGCAGTACTTC.